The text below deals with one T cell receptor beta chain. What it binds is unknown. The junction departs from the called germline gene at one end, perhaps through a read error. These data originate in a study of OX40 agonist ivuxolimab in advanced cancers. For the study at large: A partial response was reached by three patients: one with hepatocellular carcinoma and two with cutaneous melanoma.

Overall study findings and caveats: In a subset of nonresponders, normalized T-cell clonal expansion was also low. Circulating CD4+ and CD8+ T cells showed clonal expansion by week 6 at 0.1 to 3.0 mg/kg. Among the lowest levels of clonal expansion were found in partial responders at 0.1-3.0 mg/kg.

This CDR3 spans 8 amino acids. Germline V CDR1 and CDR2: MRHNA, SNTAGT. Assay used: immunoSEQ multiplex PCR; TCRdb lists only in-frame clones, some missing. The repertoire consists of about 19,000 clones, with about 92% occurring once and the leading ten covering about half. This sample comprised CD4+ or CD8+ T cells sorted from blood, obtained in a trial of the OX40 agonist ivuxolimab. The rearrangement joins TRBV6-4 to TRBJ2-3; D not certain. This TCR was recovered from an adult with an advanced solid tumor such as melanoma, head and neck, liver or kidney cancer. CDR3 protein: CASSEALF. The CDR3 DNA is TGTGCCAGCAGTGAGGCCCTATTT.